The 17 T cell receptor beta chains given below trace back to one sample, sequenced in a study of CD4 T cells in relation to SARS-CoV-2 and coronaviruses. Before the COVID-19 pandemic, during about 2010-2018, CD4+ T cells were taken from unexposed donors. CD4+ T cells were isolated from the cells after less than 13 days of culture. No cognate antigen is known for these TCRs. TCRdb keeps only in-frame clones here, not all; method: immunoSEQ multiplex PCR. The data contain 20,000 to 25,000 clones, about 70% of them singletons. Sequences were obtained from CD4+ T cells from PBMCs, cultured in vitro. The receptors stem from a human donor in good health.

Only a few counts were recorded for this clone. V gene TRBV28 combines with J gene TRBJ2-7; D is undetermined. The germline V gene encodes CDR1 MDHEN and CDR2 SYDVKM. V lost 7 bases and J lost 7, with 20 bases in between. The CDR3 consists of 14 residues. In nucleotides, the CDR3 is TGTGCCAGCATCTCCCTAGGGAACCACCAGGAGCAGTACTTC. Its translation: CASISLGNHQEQYF.

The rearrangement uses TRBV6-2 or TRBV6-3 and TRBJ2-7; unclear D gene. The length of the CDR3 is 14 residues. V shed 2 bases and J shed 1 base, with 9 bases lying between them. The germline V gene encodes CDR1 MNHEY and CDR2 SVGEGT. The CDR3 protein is CASSYPRASYEQYF. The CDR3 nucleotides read TGTGCCAGCAGTTACCCCCGAGCATCCTACGAGCAGTACTTC.

Here the CDR3 DNA reads TGTGCCAGCAGCAACAGAGTAAATCAGCCCCAGCATTTT. Residues: CASSNRVNQPQHF. The gene calls are TRBV7-2 and TRBJ1-5; D is uncertain. Germline V gives CDR1 SGHTA, CDR2 FQGNSA. The CDR3 runs 13 residues. With 5 bases removed from V and 4 bases from J, the gap between germline ends came to 9 bases.

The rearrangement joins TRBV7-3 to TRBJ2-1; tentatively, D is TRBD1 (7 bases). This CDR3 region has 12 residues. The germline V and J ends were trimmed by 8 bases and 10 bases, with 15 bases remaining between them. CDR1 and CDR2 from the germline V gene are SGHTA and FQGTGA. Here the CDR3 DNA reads TGTGCCAGCGGAGGGGGCTCTGGGGAGCAGTTCTTC. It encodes CASGGGSGEQFF.

The CDR3 loop reads CASSPRAGGLISTNEKLFF. DNA of the CDR3: TGTGCCAGCAGCCCCCGGGCTGGGGGACTAATTTCAACTAATGAAAAACTGTTTTTT. This rearrangement joins TRBV7-9 to TRBJ1-4; maybe TRBD1 (5 bases). V gave up 5 bases and J gave up 0 bases, with 22 bases separating them. The CDR3 totals 19 residues. Germline V gene lookup returns CDR1 SEHNR and CDR2 FQNEAQ (reference sequence).

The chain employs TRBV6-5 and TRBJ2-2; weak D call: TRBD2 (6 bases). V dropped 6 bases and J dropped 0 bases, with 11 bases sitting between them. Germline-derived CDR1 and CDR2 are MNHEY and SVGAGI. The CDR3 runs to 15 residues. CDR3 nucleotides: TGTGCCAGCAGAGGCGGGACGGCGAACACCGGGGAGCTGTTTTTT. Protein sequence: CASRGGTANTGELFF.

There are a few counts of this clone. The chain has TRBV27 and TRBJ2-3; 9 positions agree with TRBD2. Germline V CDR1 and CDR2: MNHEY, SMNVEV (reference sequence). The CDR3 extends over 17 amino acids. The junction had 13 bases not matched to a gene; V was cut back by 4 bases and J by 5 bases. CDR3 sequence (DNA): TGTGCCAGCAGTTCCCCCTTTTTAGCGGGAGATATAGATACGCAGTATTTT. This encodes CASSSPFLAGDIDTQYF.

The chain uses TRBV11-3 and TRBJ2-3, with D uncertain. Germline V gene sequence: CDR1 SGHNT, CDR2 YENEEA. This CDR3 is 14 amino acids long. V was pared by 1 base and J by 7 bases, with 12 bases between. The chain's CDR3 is CASSLAPGENTQYF. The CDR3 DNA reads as TGTGCCAGCAGCTTAGCCCCCGGTGAAAATACGCAGTATTTT.

CDR3 sequence reads: CASSYSVSTDTQYF. CDR3 bases: TGTGCCAGCAGTTACTCAGTCAGCACAGATACGCAGTATTTT. The gene calls are TRBV6-5 and TRBJ2-3; D gene unclear. The germline CDR1 and CDR2 sequences are MNHEY and SVGAGI. Between the trimmed V and J ends, which lost 0 bases and 0 bases, there was a span of 4 bases. This CDR3 region has 14 residues.

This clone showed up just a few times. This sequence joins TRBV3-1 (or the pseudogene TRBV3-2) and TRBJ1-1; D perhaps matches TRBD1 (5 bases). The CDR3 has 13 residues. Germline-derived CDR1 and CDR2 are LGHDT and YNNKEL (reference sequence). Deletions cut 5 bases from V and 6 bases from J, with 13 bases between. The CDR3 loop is CASSYNLGAEAFF. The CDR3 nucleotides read TGTGCCAGCAGCTACAACTTGGGGGCTGAAGCTTTCTTT.

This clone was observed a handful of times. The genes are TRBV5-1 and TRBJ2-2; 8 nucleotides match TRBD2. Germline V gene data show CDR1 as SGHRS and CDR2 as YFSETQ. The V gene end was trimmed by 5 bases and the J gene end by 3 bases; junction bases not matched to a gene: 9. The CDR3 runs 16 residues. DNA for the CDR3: TGCGCCAGCAGATCTGGCGGGGGGCTCGACACCGGGGAGCTGTTTTTT. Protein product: CASRSGGGLDTGELFF.

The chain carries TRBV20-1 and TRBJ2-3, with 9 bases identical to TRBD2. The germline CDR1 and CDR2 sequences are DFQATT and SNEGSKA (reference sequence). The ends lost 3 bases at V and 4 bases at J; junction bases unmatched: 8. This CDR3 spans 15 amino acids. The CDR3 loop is CSASDSGSGADTQYF. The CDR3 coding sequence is TGCAGTGCTAGTGATAGCGGGAGTGGGGCAGATACGCAGTATTTT.

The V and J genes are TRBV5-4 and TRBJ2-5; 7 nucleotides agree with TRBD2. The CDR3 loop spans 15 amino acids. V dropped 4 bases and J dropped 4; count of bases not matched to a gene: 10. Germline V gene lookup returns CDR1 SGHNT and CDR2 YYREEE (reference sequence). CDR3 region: CASSNHLAGVETQYF. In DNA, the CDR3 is TGTGCCAGCAGCAATCACCTTGCGGGAGTAGAGACCCAGTACTTC. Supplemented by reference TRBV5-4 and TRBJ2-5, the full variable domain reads ETGVTQSPTHLIKTRGQQVTLRCSSQSGHNTVSWYQQALGQGPQFIFQYYREEENGRGNFPPRFSGLQFPNYSSELNVNALELDDSALYLCASSNHLAGVETQYFGPGTRLLVL.

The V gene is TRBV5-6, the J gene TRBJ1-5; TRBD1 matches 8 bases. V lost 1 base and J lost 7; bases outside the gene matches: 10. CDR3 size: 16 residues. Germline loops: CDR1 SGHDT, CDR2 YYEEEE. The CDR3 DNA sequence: TGTGCCAGCAGCTTGTGGGGTGGACAGGGTTGGCAGCCCCAGCATTTT. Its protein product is CASSLWGGQGWQPQHF.

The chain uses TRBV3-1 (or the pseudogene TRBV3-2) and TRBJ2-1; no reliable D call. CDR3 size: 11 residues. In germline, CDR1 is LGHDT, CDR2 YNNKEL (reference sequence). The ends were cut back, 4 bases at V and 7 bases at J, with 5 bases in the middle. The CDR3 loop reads CASSRLNEQFF. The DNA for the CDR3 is TGTGCCAGCAGCCGACTGAATGAGCAGTTCTTC.

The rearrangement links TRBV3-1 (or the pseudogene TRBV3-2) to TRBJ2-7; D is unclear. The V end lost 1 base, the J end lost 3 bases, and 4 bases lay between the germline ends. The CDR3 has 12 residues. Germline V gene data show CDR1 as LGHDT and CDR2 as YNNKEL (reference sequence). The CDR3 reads CASSQAGYEQYF. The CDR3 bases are TGTGCCAGCAGCCAAGCGGGCTACGAGCAGTACTTC.

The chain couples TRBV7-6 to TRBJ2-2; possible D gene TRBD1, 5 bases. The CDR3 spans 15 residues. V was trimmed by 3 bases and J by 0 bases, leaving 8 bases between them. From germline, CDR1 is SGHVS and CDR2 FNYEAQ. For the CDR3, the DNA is TGTGCCAGCAGCTTGCTCAGGGCGAACACCGGGGAGCTGTTTTTT. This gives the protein CASSLLRANTGELFF.